This record covers a single T cell receptor beta chain. This record comes from a study of T cells expressing NK-cell markers. Study in general: Underlying the TCR beta repertoires were sorted CD3+CD56+NKG2C+, CD3+CD56+NKG2C- and CD3+CD56-NKG2C+ T cells.

From the 5' RACE reads, TCRdb lists one entry per CDR3 protein and no DNA. The data include 300,000 to 500,000 distinct CDR3 sequences; the top ten clones carry roughly 10%. Germline V CDR1 and CDR2: PRHDT, FYEKMQ (reference sequence). CDR3 length: 15 amino acids. Sequencing was carried out using blood T cells: a sorted CD56 or NKG2C T cell subset, CD4+ or CD8+ T cells, or bulk PBMC T cells (not recorded which). This sequence joins TRBV13 and TRBJ2-1; TCRdb lists TRBD2, though no DNA is available to test this call. This receptor was obtained from a woman in her fifties or sixties in good health. The CDR3 protein is CASRNSGRAFYEQFF.